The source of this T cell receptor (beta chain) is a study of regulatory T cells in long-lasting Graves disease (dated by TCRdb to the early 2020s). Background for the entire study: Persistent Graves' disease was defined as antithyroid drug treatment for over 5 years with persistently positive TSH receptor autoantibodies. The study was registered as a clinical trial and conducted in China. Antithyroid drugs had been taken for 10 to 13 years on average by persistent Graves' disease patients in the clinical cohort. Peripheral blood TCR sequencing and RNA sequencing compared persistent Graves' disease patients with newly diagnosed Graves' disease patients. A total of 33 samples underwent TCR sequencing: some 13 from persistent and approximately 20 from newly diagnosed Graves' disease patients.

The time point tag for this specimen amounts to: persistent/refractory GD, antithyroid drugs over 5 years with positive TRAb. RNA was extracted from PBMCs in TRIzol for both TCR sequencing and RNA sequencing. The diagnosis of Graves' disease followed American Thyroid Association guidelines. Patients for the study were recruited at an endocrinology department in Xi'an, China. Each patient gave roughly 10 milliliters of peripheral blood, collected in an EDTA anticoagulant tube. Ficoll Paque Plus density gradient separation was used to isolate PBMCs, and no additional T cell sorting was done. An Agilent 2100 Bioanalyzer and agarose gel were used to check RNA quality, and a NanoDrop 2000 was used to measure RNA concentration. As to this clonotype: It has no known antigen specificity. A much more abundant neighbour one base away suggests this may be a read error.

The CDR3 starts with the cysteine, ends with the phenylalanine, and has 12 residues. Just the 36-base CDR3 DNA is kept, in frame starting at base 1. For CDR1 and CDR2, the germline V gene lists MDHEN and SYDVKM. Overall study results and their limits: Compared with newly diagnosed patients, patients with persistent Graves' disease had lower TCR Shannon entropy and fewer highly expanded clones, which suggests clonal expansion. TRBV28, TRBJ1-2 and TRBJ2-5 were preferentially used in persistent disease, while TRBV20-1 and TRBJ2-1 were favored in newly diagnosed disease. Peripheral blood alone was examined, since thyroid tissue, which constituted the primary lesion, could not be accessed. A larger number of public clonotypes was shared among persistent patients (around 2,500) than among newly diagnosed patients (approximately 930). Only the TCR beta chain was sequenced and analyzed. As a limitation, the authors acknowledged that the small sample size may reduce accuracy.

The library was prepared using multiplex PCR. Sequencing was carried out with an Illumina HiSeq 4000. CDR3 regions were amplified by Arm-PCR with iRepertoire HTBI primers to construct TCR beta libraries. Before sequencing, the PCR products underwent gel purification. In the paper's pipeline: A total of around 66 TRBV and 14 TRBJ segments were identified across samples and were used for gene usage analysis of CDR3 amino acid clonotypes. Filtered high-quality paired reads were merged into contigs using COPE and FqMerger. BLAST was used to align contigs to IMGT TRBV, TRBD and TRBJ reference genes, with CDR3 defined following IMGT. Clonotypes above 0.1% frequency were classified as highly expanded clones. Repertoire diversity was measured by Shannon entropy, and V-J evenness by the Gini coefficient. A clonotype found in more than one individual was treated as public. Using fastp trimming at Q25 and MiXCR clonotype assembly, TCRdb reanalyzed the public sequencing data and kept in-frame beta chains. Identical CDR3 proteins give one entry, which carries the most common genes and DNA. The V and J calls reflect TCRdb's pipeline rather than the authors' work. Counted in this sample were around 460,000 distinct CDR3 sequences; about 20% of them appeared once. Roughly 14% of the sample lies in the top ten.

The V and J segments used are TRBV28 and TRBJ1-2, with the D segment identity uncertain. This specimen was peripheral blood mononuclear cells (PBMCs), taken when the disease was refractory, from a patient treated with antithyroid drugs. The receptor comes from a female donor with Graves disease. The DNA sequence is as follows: TGTGCCAGCGGAATGCCTATATATGGCTGCACCTTC. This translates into CASGMPIYGCTF.